The 32 T cell receptor beta chains below all came from one sample that was sequenced in a study of OX40 agonist ivuxolimab in advanced cancers. The assay was immunoSEQ multiplex PCR, and TCRdb's table has in-frame clones only and misses some. The sample has fewer than 65,000 clones; 75% to 90% are singletons. Material: CD4+ or CD8+ T cells sorted from blood, obtained in a trial of the OX40 agonist ivuxolimab. The source of these receptors is an adult with an advanced solid tumor such as melanoma, head and neck, liver or kidney cancer.

This chain connects TRBV18 to TRBJ1-1; 10 positions match TRBD1. The ends lost 6 bases at V and 6 bases at J; junction bases unmatched: 10. Germline CDR1 reads KGHSH; CDR2 reads LQKENI. The CDR3 totals 15 residues. CDR3 sequence (DNA): TGTGCCAGCTCTACCTGGGACAGGGGTGGTCCTGAAGCTTTCTTT. Translated, it gives CASSTWDRGGPEAFF.

This chain links TRBV18 with TRBJ1-5; 7 bases are shared with TRBD1. Germline values: CDR1 KGHSH, CDR2 LQKENI. V trimming: 8 bases; J trimming: 1 base; junction bases outside the gene matches: 2. The CDR3 loop spans 13 amino acids. The CDR3 here is CASRQGSNQPQHF. Here the CDR3 DNA reads TGTGCCAGCCGACAGGGAAGCAATCAGCCCCAGCATTTT. Together with reference TRBV18 and TRBJ1-5, the CDR3 gives the full variable domain: NAGVMQNPRHLVRRRGQEARLRCSPMKGHSHVYWYRQLPEEGLKFMVYLQKENIIDESGMPKERFSAEFPKEGPSILRIQQVVRGDSAAYFCASRQGSNQPQHFGDGTRLSIL.

In regard to this clone: In the same sample, other DNA sequences code for this CDR3. The chain combines TRBV5-1 with TRBJ2-5, with TRBD2 matching 12 bases. In germline, CDR1 is SGHRS, CDR2 YFSETQ. The CDR3 runs 14 residues. Unmatched junction bases numbered 3, after V lost 4 bases and J lost 5 bases. The CDR3, as DNA: TGCGCCAGCAGCGGGACTAGCGGGCGTGAGACCCAGTACTTC. Translation gives CASSGTSGRETQYF.

The V call is TRBV19, the J call TRBJ2-1; 7 bases fit TRBD1. Trimming at V came to 4 bases and at J to 1 base, leaving 13 bases not matched to a gene. There are 18 residues in the CDR3. Per the germline V gene, CDR1 is LNHDA and CDR2 is SQIVND (reference sequence). Here the CDR3 reads CASSRKPSGTASYNEQFF. CDR3 in DNA: TGTGCCAGTAGTAGAAAACCCTCCGGGACAGCTTCCTACAATGAGCAGTTCTTC.

The chain carries TRBV11-2 and TRBJ2-3, with 8 bases fitting TRBD2. With 4 bases clipped from V and 6 bases from J, the junction kept 6 bases outside the gene matches. The CDR3 is 14 residues long. Looked up from germline, CDR1 is SGHAT and CDR2 is FQNNGV. CDR3 in DNA: TGTGCCAGCAGCTCGCGAGCGGGAGCGGATACGCAGTATTTT. Translating gives CASSSRAGADTQYF.

The chain is built from TRBV27 and TRBJ2-1; TRBD2 aligns across 8 bases. Looked up from germline, CDR1 is MNHEY and CDR2 is SMNVEV (reference sequence). The CDR3 runs 19 residues. The V and J ends lost 7 bases and 8 bases, in that order; junction bases with no gene match: 25. The CDR3 DNA sequence: TGTGCCAGCACCCTAACGTCCCTCAGGGGACTAGTCGGGGAAGATGAGCAGTTCTTC. Protein: CASTLTSLRGLVGEDEQFF.

A remark on this clone: Distinct nucleotide sequences in the sample also encode this CDR3. The V and J genes are TRBV9 and TRBJ2-5, with D hard to call. CDR1 and CDR2 from the germline V gene are SGDLS and YYNGEE. The CDR3 consists of 12 residues. Trimming stripped 4 bases from V and 0 bases from J, with 4 bases between. CDR3 in DNA: TGTGCCAGCAGCAGGAACCAAGAGACCCAGTACTTC. This codes for CASSRNQETQYF.

The chain is built from TRBV11-2 and TRBJ2-1, with TRBD2 as a possible D gene (5 bases). This CDR3 has 16 amino acids. Between the trimmed V and J ends, which lost 4 bases and 0 bases, there was a span of 13 bases. The germline V gene encodes CDR1 SGHAT and CDR2 FQNNGV. The CDR3 coding sequence is TGTGCCAGCAGCTCCAGCGGCCTGAGCTCCTACAATGAGCAGTTCTTC. Its translation: CASSSSGLSSYNEQFF.

This sequence joins TRBV6-4 and TRBJ2-2; TRBD1 matches 8 bases. The germline V gene has CDR1 MRHNA and CDR2 SNTAGT. J lost 4 bases, V lost 6 bases, and 4 bases had no gene match. The CDR3 consists of 14 residues. CDR3 region: CASRGTGGTGELFF. CDR3 bases: TGTGCCAGCAGGGGTACAGGGGGCACCGGGGAGCTGTTTTTT.

The chain joins TRBV19 to TRBJ1-1; TRBD1 matches 10 bases. The V gene end was trimmed by 4 bases and the J gene end by 5 bases; junction bases not matched to a gene: 4. In germline, CDR1 is LNHDA, CDR2 SQIVND (reference sequence). CDR3 length: 14 residues. The CDR3 protein is CASSRTGGSTEAFF. Written as DNA, the CDR3 is TGTGCCAGTAGTAGGACAGGGGGATCAACTGAAGCTTTCTTT. The whole variable domain, remainder taken from reference TRBV19 and TRBJ1-1, is DGGITQSPKYLFRKEGQNVTLSCEQNLNHDAMYWYRQDPGQGLRLIYYSQIVNDFQKGDIAEGYSVSREKKESFPLTVTSAQKNPTAFYLCASSRTGGSTEAFFGQGTRLTVV.

V usage is TRBV4-1 and J usage is TRBJ1-5; 9 nucleotides line up with TRBD1. With V trimmed by 1 base and J by 7 bases, 5 bases remained unmatched. Germline V CDR1 and CDR2: MGHRA, YSYEKL. The CDR3 sequence is 15 residues long. The CDR3 sequence is CASSQVGQGLQPQHF. The CDR3 region has the DNA TGCGCCAGCAGCCAAGTGGGACAGGGCCTCCAGCCCCAGCATTTT.

The chain is built from TRBV19 and TRBJ1-5; a weak D match, TRBD1 (5 bases). Looked up from germline, CDR1 is LNHDA and CDR2 is SQIVND (reference sequence). V was shortened by 7 bases and J by 3 bases, with 16 bases between the two germline ends. The CDR3 extends over 15 amino acids. CDR3 amino acids: CASKRAGRFNQPQHF. The CDR3 DNA is TGTGCCAGTAAGAGGGCGGGGCGATTCAATCAGCCCCAGCATTTT.

This clone has only one observation. The chain uses TRBV19 and TRBJ2-5; either TRBD1 or TRBD2 may fit D (6 bases each). The J call is uncertain, as TRBJ2-7 better fits the DNA end. Germline V gives CDR1 LNHDA, CDR2 SQIVND (reference sequence). CDR3 size: 14 residues. CDR3: CASSIRGESYEQYF. Here the CDR3 DNA reads TGTGCCAGTAGTATTAGGGGGGAATCCTACGAGCAGTACTTC.

A few counts support this clone. This chain connects TRBV2 to TRBJ2-7; TRBD2 is a possible D gene (6 bases). The V end lost 10 bases, the J end lost 2 bases, and 15 bases lay between the germline ends. There are 13 residues in the CDR3. Germline V CDR1 and CDR2: SNHLY, FYNNEI. For the CDR3, the DNA is TGTGCCACCTCCGGGACTGAGACCTACGAGCAGTACTTC. The encoded protein is CATSGTETYEQYF.

The chain employs TRBV6-5 and TRBJ1-1, with D perhaps TRBD1 (5 bases). Germline lookup yields CDR1 MNHEY and CDR2 SVGAGI. V lost 5 bases and J 7 bases, leaving 11 bases between the germline ends. CDR3 length equals 12 residues. In nucleotides, the CDR3 is TGTGCCAGCAGTGCCCGGGGCTTTGAAGCTTTCTTT. Its protein is CASSARGFEAFF.

On this clone itself: Within the sample, other DNA sequences also encode this same CDR3. CDR3 in amino acids: CASRPGGTGGTEAFF. DNA for the CDR3: TGTGCCAGCAGACCCGGGGGTACGGGGGGCACTGAAGCTTTCTTT. The chain recombines TRBV5-4 with TRBJ1-1, with a weak D call TRBD1 (5 bases). The germline gives CDR1 SGHNT, CDR2 YYREEE (reference sequence). The CDR3 sequence is 15 residues long. Trimming stripped 5 bases from V and 4 bases from J, with 18 bases between.

The chain has TRBV7-2 and TRBJ1-5; possible D gene TRBD1, 6 bases. Germline V lookup: CDR1 SGHTA, CDR2 FQGNSA. The germline V and J ends were trimmed by 5 bases and 7 bases, with 12 bases remaining between them. This CDR3 is 13 amino acids long. The CDR3 DNA is TGTGCCAGCAGCCAGAACAGGGTGCAGCCCCAGCATTTT. It translates to CASSQNRVQPQHF.

This chain connects TRBV27 to TRBJ2-5; 7 bases align to TRBD2. Germline loops: CDR1 MNHEY, CDR2 SMNVEV (reference sequence). The ends lost 5 bases at V and 4 bases at J; junction bases unmatched: 10. The CDR3 loop spans 15 amino acids. This CDR3 is CASSPRLAPAETQYF. The CDR3 bases are TGTGCCAGCAGTCCCCGACTAGCACCCGCAGAGACCCAGTACTTC.

The chain links TRBV5-8 to TRBJ1-4; D is unresolved. Germline V gene data show CDR1 as SGHTS and CDR2 as YDEGEE. V was cut by 3 bases and J by 8 bases, with 17 bases left in between. This CDR3 is built from 15 residues. CDR3 protein: CASSWQELGGEKLFF. The CDR3 DNA follows: TGTGCCAGCAGCTGGCAGGAATTGGGCGGAGAAAAACTGTTTTTT.

This sequence joins TRBV19 and TRBJ2-2, with D perhaps TRBD1 (5 bases). V was trimmed by 3 bases and J by 7 bases, leaving 15 bases between them. Germline V gene sequence: CDR1 LNHDA, CDR2 SQIVND (reference sequence). The CDR3 spans 15 residues. CDR3 in amino acids: CASSMESGLFGELFF. CDR3 sequence (DNA): TGTGCCAGTAGTATGGAGTCAGGGCTTTTCGGGGAGCTGTTTTTT.

The rearrangement links TRBV19 to TRBJ2-2; tentatively, D is TRBD2 (5 bases). V dropped 6 bases and J dropped 8 bases, with 10 bases sitting between them. CDR1 is LNHDA and CDR2 is SQIVND in the germline V gene (reference sequence). This CDR3 region has 12 residues. DNA for the CDR3: TGTGCCAGTAGACTAGGCCCTGGGGAGCTGTTTTTT. This translates into CASRLGPGELFF.

This sequence joins TRBV11-2 and TRBJ1-4, with D maybe TRBD1 (6 bases). V shed 5 bases and J shed 0 bases, with 13 bases lying between them. This CDR3 is 16 amino acids long. The germline V gene has CDR1 SGHAT and CDR2 FQNNGV. CDR3 nucleotides: TGTGCCAGCAGCCCCCACCACAGGGCAACTAATGAAAAACTGTTTTTT. Protein: CASSPHHRATNEKLFF. The complete variable domain, with remaining parts taken from reference TRBV11-2 and TRBJ1-4, reads EAGVAQSPRYKIIEKRQSVAFWCNPISGHATLYWYQQILGQGPKLLIQFQNNGVVDDSQLPKDRFSAERLKGVDSTLKIQPAKLEDSAVYLCASSPHHRATNEKLFFGSGTQLSVL.

The chain couples TRBV20-1 to TRBJ2-3; no clear D gene. The CDR3 runs 11 residues. Germline-derived CDR1 and CDR2 are DFQATT and SNEGSKA (reference sequence). V was cut by 5 bases and J by 6 bases, with 9 bases left in between. CDR3 in DNA: TGCAGTGCTTTCCCCCGGGATACGCAGTATTTT. It translates to CSAFPRDTQYF.

The chain recombines TRBV6-5 with TRBJ1-1; D may be TRBD1 (5 bases). CDR1 is MNHEY, CDR2 SVGAGI, per germline. V lost 2 bases, J lost 5 bases, and 12 bases lay in between. This CDR3 is 14 amino acids long. The CDR3 DNA follows: TGTGCCAGCAGTTACGGCGGCAGGGTGACTGAAGCTTTCTTT. Residues: CASSYGGRVTEAFF.

The gene calls are TRBV7-9 and TRBJ1-1; D may be TRBD1 (5 bases). The CDR3 spans 15 residues. The V end lost 5 bases, the J end lost 1 base, and 14 bases lay between the germline ends. Germline V gene lookup returns CDR1 SEHNR and CDR2 FQNEAQ (reference sequence). In DNA, the CDR3 is TGTGCCAGCAGCCCAGAGGGAGGACAGAACACTGAAGCTTTCTTT. Translation gives CASSPEGGQNTEAFF.

The rearrangement links TRBV6-5 to TRBJ2-7; 9 bases agree with TRBD2. The CDR3 is made up of 14 amino acids. With V trimmed by 6 bases and J by 2 bases, 5 bases remained unmatched. Germline V gene sequence: CDR1 MNHEY, CDR2 SVGAGI. The CDR3 DNA sequence: TGTGCCAGCAGGGGAGCGGGAGGCCCCTACGAGCAGTACTTC. Translated, it gives CASRGAGGPYEQYF.

This clone was detected once. This sequence joins TRBV5-6 and TRBJ2-7, with 9 nucleotides matching TRBD2. Germline V gives CDR1 SGHDT, CDR2 YYEEEE. The CDR3 totals 15 residues. Trimming removed 2 bases from V and 2 bases from J; junction bases left unmatched: 5. The CDR3 here is CASSFWASGAYEQYF. The CDR3, as DNA: TGTGCCAGCAGCTTTTGGGCTAGCGGGGCCTACGAGCAGTACTTC. Combining the CDR3 with reference TRBV5-6 and TRBJ2-7 gives the whole variable domain DAGVTQSPTHLIKTRGQQVTLRCSPKSGHDTVSWYQQALGQGPQFIFQYYEEEERQRGNFPDRFSGHQFPNYSSELNVNALLLGDSALYLCASSFWASGAYEQYFGPGTRLTVT.

The chain couples TRBV5-6 to TRBJ2-3; 9 bases map to TRBD2. Germline trimming cut 4 bases from V and 1 base from J; bases unmatched to any gene: 16. This CDR3 is built from 19 residues. CDR1 SGHDT and CDR2 YYEEEE come from the germline V gene. CDR3 protein: CASSPPGLARGRGTDTQYF. Written as DNA, the CDR3 is TGTGCCAGCAGCCCTCCGGGACTAGCCCGGGGTAGGGGCACAGATACGCAGTATTTT.

The V gene is TRBV27, the J gene TRBJ2-3; D is possibly TRBD1 (6 bases). Germline V CDR1 and CDR2: MNHEY, SMNVEV (reference sequence). Deletions cut 8 bases from V and 2 bases from J, with 11 bases between. The CDR3 is made up of 13 amino acids. The CDR3 protein is CASGTQNTDTQYF. The CDR3 DNA reads as TGTGCCAGCGGGACACAGAACACAGATACGCAGTATTTT.

CDR3 sequence reads: CASSKLGQGARYEQYF. The CDR3 DNA reads TGTGCCAGCAGCAAATTGGGACAGGGGGCGCGGTACGAGCAGTACTTC. This rearrangement joins TRBV21-1 to TRBJ2-7; the table's D call of TRBD1 was not tested on the DNA. TRBV21-1 is recorded as a pseudogene. The CDR3 contains 16 residues.

The chain employs TRBV15 and TRBJ1-5, with a weak D call TRBD1 (5 bases). From germline, CDR1 is LNHNV and CDR2 YYDKDF (reference sequence). This CDR3 has 12 amino acids. The V end was cut by 3 bases, the J end by 9 bases, with 9 bases between. In DNA form, the CDR3 reads TGTGCCACCAGCAGCGGGGCTCGGCCCCAGCATTTT. Its translation: CATSSGARPQHF.

This chain connects TRBV6-6 to TRBJ2-5, with D possibly called TRBD1 or TRBD2 (5 bases each). The CDR3 runs 16 residues. CDR1 and CDR2 from the germline V gene are MNHNY and SVGAGI (reference sequence). V lost 0 bases, J lost 2 bases, and 13 bases lay in between. CDR3 nucleotide sequence: TGTGCCAGCAGTTACTCCACATGGGGGTCTCAAGAGACCCAGTACTTC. It specifies CASSYSTWGSQETQYF.